This passage covers 28 T cell receptor beta chains from one sample sequenced in a study of blood T cell repertoires in COVID-19. TCRdb keeps only in-frame clones here, not all; method: immunoSEQ multiplex PCR. The sample carries more than 250,000 clones, around 87% recorded once. The sample comprised PBMCs or T cells enriched from blood (not recorded which). The origin of the receptors is a young woman who had recovered from COVID-19.

The genes are TRBV5-1 and TRBJ1-1; D unclear. CDR3 size: 15 residues. Germline CDR1 SGHRS, CDR2 YFSETQ. Trimming left V 0 bases short and J 5 bases short, with 14 bases between. The CDR3 loop reads CASSLDTPSETEAFF. The CDR3 DNA is TGCGCCAGCAGCTTGGACACCCCTTCGGAGACTGAAGCTTTCTTT.

The chain combines TRBV28 with TRBJ1-3; 7 nucleotides match TRBD1. This CDR3 has 19 amino acids. CDR1 is MDHEN, CDR2 SYDVKM, per germline. With 5 bases clipped from V and 2 bases from J, the junction kept 18 bases outside the gene matches. Here the CDR3 reads CASSRPPFDRAKAGNTIYF. The CDR3 bases are TGTGCCAGCAGTCGCCCTCCTTTCGACAGGGCGAAGGCTGGAAACACCATATATTTT.

V usage is TRBV5-1 and J usage is TRBJ2-3; the D gene is possibly TRBD2 (5 bases). Germline loops: CDR1 SGHRS, CDR2 YFSETQ. The CDR3 covers 15 residues. Trimming left V 4 bases short and J 0 bases short, with 12 bases between. CDR3 DNA sequence: TGCGCCAGCAGCCGGGAAAGCGGAAGCACAGATACGCAGTATTTT. Its translation is CASSRESGSTDTQYF.

V is TRBV9 and J is TRBJ2-4, with a tentative D call TRBD1 (6 bases). Trimming took 0 bases from V and 1 from J, leaving 11 bases between them. Germline lookup yields CDR1 SGDLS and CDR2 YYNGEE. This CDR3 has 16 amino acids. CDR3 sequence reads: CASSVGSGEAKNIQYF. The CDR3 bases are TGTGCCAGCAGCGTAGGGTCAGGGGAGGCCAAAAACATTCAGTACTTC. The whole variable domain, filled in from reference TRBV9 and TRBJ2-4, reads DSGVTQTPKHLITATGQRVTLRCSPRSGDLSVYWYQQSLDQGLQFLIQYYNGEERAKGNILERFSAQQFPDLHSELNLSSLELGDSALYFCASSVGSGEAKNIQYFGAGTRLSVL.

The J gene is TRBJ2-1, the V gene TRBV6-2 or TRBV6-3, with D perhaps matching TRBD2 (7 bases). The CDR3 consists of 15 residues. Trimming took off 5 bases at V and 5 bases at J, with 16 bases between the two ends. Looked up from germline, CDR1 is MNHEY and CDR2 is SVGEGT. Here the CDR3 reads CASSTPGEGNNEQFF. In DNA form, the CDR3 reads TGTGCCAGCAGTACCCCAGGGGAGGGGAACAATGAGCAGTTCTTC.

V usage is TRBV14 and J usage is TRBJ1-4, with 11 bases matching TRBD1. The CDR3 has 16 residues. The germline V gene has CDR1 SGHDN and CDR2 FVKESK. J lost 8 bases, V lost 3 bases, and 8 bases had no gene match. The CDR3 nucleotides read TGTGCCAGCAGCCACCTAGGGACAGGGGGAGGAGAAAAACTGTTTTTT. Protein: CASSHLGTGGGEKLFF.

The chain uses TRBV4-1 and TRBJ1-5, with D unclear. Trimming left V 4 bases short and J 1 base short, with 11 bases between. The CDR3 runs to 15 residues. Germline values: CDR1 MGHRA, CDR2 YSYEKL. DNA of the CDR3: TGCGCCAGCAGCCCTTCCGGAGGCAGCAATCAGCCCCAGCATTTT. Encoded protein: CASSPSGGSNQPQHF.

This sequence joins TRBV7-9 and TRBJ1-3; 11 nucleotides line up with TRBD1. V shed 5 bases, J shed 4 bases, and the junction held 7 bases outside the gene matches. The CDR3 is made up of 16 amino acids. The V gene's germline CDR1 is SEHNR and CDR2 FQNEAQ (reference sequence). This CDR3 reads CASSLGQGARGNTIYF. CDR3 nucleotides: TGTGCCAGCAGCCTCGGACAGGGGGCGCGGGGAAACACCATATATTTT.

The CDR3 DNA sequence: TGTGCCAGCCTTAAACTTGACACCGGGGAGCTGTTTTTT. It translates to CASLKLDTGELFF. V and J are TRBV6-5 and TRBJ2-2; the D is unclear. Germline V gene sequence: CDR1 MNHEY, CDR2 SVGAGI. CDR3 length equals 13 residues. V dropped 8 bases and J dropped 3 bases, with 10 bases sitting between them.

This chain joins TRBV25-1 and TRBJ1-1, with TRBD1 as a possible D gene (5 bases). There are 16 residues in the CDR3. Trimming shortened V by 5 bases and J by 2 bases, and 18 bases separated the two germline ends. From germline, CDR1 is MGHDK and CDR2 SYGVNS. CDR3 DNA: TGTGCCAGCAGTCCCTACCCGACAGTCGAAAACACTGAAGCTTTCTTT. The encoded protein is CASSPYPTVENTEAFF.

This sequence joins TRBV4-3 and TRBJ2-1; D ambiguous. The CDR3 contains 16 residues. The V gene lost 0 bases and the J gene lost 0 bases, with 9 bases spanning the gap. Germline CDR1 LGHNA, CDR2 YSLEER. This CDR3 reads CASSQDFASSYNEQFF. CDR3 sequence (DNA): TGCGCCAGCAGCCAAGATTTTGCGAGCTCCTACAATGAGCAGTTCTTC.

The rearrangement links TRBV5-6 to TRBJ2-5; 7 positions agree with TRBD1. V was pared by 0 bases and J by 0 bases, with 5 bases of the junction left unmatched. Germline CDR1 is SGHDT and CDR2 is YYEEEE. The CDR3 loop spans 16 amino acids. CDR3 DNA: TGTGCCAGCAGCTTGGGAGGGGGCTGGTACCAAGAGACCCAGTACTTC. This translates into CASSLGGGWYQETQYF.

The chain joins TRBV2 to TRBJ1-5; TRBD1 is a possible D gene (5 bases). Trimming took off 5 bases at V and 7 bases at J, with 18 bases between the two ends. CDR3 size: 15 residues. Germline loops: CDR1 SNHLY, CDR2 FYNNEI. The DNA of the CDR3 is TGTGCCAGCAGTTCTAGGGCCAGGGAACGCCAGCCCCAGCATTTT. Protein: CASSSRARERQPQHF.

This clone was seen just once. The chain recombines TRBV5-1 with TRBJ2-6, with D possibly being TRBD1 (5 bases). V was pared by 7 bases and J by 0 bases, with 11 bases between. CDR1 is SGHRS and CDR2 is YFSETQ in the germline V gene. This CDR3 is built from 15 residues. CDR3 bases: TGCGCCAGCCAGGGTATCCCCTCTGGGGCCAACGTCCTGACTTTC. As protein: CASQGIPSGANVLTF.

V and J are TRBV7-2 and TRBJ1-3; possible D gene TRBD1, 5 bases. V was clipped by 1 base and J by 4 bases, with 17 bases between them. The germline CDR1 and CDR2 sequences are SGHTA and FQGNSA. The CDR3 sequence is 17 residues long. CDR3 in amino acids: CASSLVSSTDFGNTIYF. CDR3 sequence (DNA): TGTGCCAGCAGCTTAGTCTCCTCGACAGACTTCGGAAACACCATATATTTT. The full variable domain, completed using reference TRBV7-2 and TRBJ1-3, is GAGVSQSPSNKVTEKGKDVELRCDPISGHTALYWYRQSLGQGLEFLIYFQGNSAPDKSGLPSDRFSAERTGGSVSTLTIQRTQQEDSAVYLCASSLVSSTDFGNTIYFGEGSWLTVV.

The V and J genes are TRBV29-1 and TRBJ1-4; the D gene is possibly TRBD1 (5 bases). Trimming pared 4 bases from V and 5 bases from J, leaving 11 bases between. This CDR3 has 13 residues. Germline values: CDR1 SQVTM, CDR2 ANQGSEA. The CDR3 coding sequence is TGCAGCGTTGTGTGGGGCTCAAATGAAAAACTGTTTTTT. Translating gives CSVVWGSNEKLFF.

V usage is TRBV28 and J usage is TRBJ2-1, with 8 nucleotides matching TRBD2. The CDR3 is 14 residues long. Germline V lookup: CDR1 MDHEN, CDR2 SYDVKM. The V segment lost 8 bases and the J segment 6 bases; nucleotides outside the gene matches: 9. The CDR3 reads CASRMPGGPNEQFF. The CDR3 nucleotides read TGTGCCAGCCGAATGCCGGGAGGGCCCAATGAGCAGTTCTTC. The full variable domain, in which reference TRBV28 and TRBJ2-1 provide the parts outside the CDR3, is DVKVTQSSRYLVKRTGEKVFLECVQDMDHENMFWYRQDPGLGLRLIYFSYDVKMKEKGDIPEGYSVSREKKERFSLILESASTNQTSMYLCASRMPGGPNEQFFGPGTRLTVL.

V is TRBV9 and J is TRBJ2-2, with 8 positions matching TRBD1. The germline V gene has CDR1 SGDLS and CDR2 YYNGEE. The J segment lost 0 bases and the V segment lost 3 bases, leaving 4 bases of the junction unmatched. The CDR3 has 16 amino acids. CDR3 protein: CASSGPGGANTGELFF. DNA of the CDR3: TGTGCCAGCAGCGGCCCAGGGGGCGCGAACACCGGGGAGCTGTTTTTT.

The chain has TRBV4-2 and TRBJ2-5, with a possible D match to TRBD1 (6 bases). This CDR3 contains 18 residues. Trimming shortened V by 1 base and J by 2 bases, and 20 bases separated the two germline ends. The germline CDR1 and CDR2 sequences are LGHNA and YNFKEQ. CDR3 sequence reads: CASSQGIEGEPAQETQYF. CDR3 nucleotides: TGTGCCAGCAGCCAAGGGATTGAGGGGGAACCCGCGCAAGAGACCCAGTACTTC.

The chain uses TRBV28 and TRBJ1-2; D remains ambiguous. CDR1 and CDR2 from the germline V gene are MDHEN and SYDVKM. The V and J ends lost 0 bases and 4 bases respectively, with 9 bases between them. The CDR3 is 14 amino acids. The CDR3 DNA sequence: TGTGCCAGCAGTTTATGGGGCGACGGCTATGGCTACACCTTC. Translated, it gives CASSLWGDGYGYTF.

The chain has TRBV4-1 and TRBJ2-2; possible D gene TRBD2, 7 bases. V lost 2 bases and J 6 bases, leaving 10 bases between the germline ends. The CDR3 covers 14 residues. Germline CDR1 MGHRA, CDR2 YSYEKL. The CDR3 DNA sequence: TGCGCCAGCAGCCAAACCGGGGGGCCCGGGGAGCTGTTTTTT. This gives the protein CASSQTGGPGELFF.

The V call is TRBV4-1, the J call TRBJ1-1, with D unclear. The length of the CDR3 is 15 residues. The germline V gene encodes CDR1 MGHRA and CDR2 YSYEKL. The V end lost 2 bases, the J end lost 1 base, and 11 bases lay between the germline ends. The CDR3 nucleotides are TGCGCCAGCAGCCAACTTGACACAAAGAACACTGAAGCTTTCTTT. Translated, it gives CASSQLDTKNTEAFF.

The V and J genes are TRBV27 and TRBJ1-6; D gene uncertain. Trimming cost V 3 bases and J 8 bases, with 5 bases left between them. This CDR3 has 12 residues. CDR1 and CDR2 (germline): MNHEY, SMNVEV (reference sequence). The CDR3 reads CASSFGYSPLHF. CDR3 DNA sequence: TGTGCCAGCAGTTTCGGGTATTCACCCCTCCACTTT.

This chain uses TRBV13 with TRBJ2-7; D might be TRBD2 (5 bases). This CDR3 spans 13 amino acids. Trimming shortened V by 4 bases and J by 3 bases, and 10 bases separated the two germline ends. The germline gives CDR1 PRHDT, CDR2 FYEKMQ (reference sequence). CDR3 nucleotides: TGTGCCAGCAGCTGGAGGTTCGGCTACGAGCAGTACTTC. Protein: CASSWRFGYEQYF. Variable domain in full (rest from reference TRBV13 and TRBJ2-7): AAGVIQSPRHLIKEKRETATLKCYPIPRHDTVYWYQQGPGQDPQFLISFYEKMQSDKGSIPDRFSAQQFSDYHSELNMSSLELGDSALYFCASSWRFGYEQYFGPGTRLTVT.

The rearrangement uses TRBV7-9 and TRBJ1-6, with 7 bases aligning to TRBD1. The CDR3 has 14 residues. The germline gives CDR1 SEHNR, CDR2 FQNEAQ (reference sequence). Trimming at V came to 2 bases and at J to 7 bases, leaving 2 bases not matched to a gene. CDR3 DNA: TGTGCCAGCAGCTTAAGGGGGCAGAATTCACCCCTCCACTTT. Translation gives CASSLRGQNSPLHF.

The chain has TRBV10-3 and TRBJ1-2; 9 bases match TRBD1. The length of the CDR3 is 16 residues. The germline V gene encodes CDR1 ENHRY and CDR2 SYGVKD. V was clipped by 2 bases and J by 0 bases; unmatched bases: 4. The CDR3 spells CAISERGQGSNYGYTF. DNA for the CDR3: TGTGCCATCAGTGAGAGGGGACAGGGATCTAACTATGGCTACACCTTC.

This clone was seen just once. The rearrangement links TRBV14 to TRBJ2-1; TRBD2 might be the D (7 bases). Germline lookup yields CDR1 SGHDN and CDR2 FVKESK. CDR3 length equals 15 residues. Trimming shortened V by 4 bases and J by 5 bases, and 15 bases separated the two germline ends. CDR3 bases: TGTGCCAGCAGCCGGACCGGGGGGCCTAACAATGAGCAGTTCTTC. Translation gives CASSRTGGPNNEQFF. Together with reference TRBV14 and TRBJ2-1, the CDR3 gives the full variable domain: EAGVTQFPSHSVIEKGQTVTLRCDPISGHDNLYWYRRVMGKEIKFLLHFVKESKQDESGMPNNRFLAERTGGTYSTLKVQPAELEDSGVYFCASSRTGGPNNEQFFGPGTRLTVL.

V and J are TRBV29-1 and TRBJ1-1; 7 bases align to TRBD1. Trimming at V came to 7 bases and at J to 2 bases, leaving 10 bases not matched to a gene. CDR1 SQVTM and CDR2 ANQGSEA come from the germline V gene. The CDR3 is 14 residues long. CDR3 amino acids: CSAGTVKDNTEAFF. The CDR3 nucleotides are TGCAGCGCTGGGACAGTAAAAGATAACACTGAAGCTTTCTTT.